This T cell receptor (beta chain) stems from a study of CD8+ T cells in alopecia areata. cDNA prepared by RNA extraction and subsequent reverse transcription served as the template for sequencing. Some clones are missing from TCRdb's copy, which holds only in-frame ones; the method was immunoSEQ multiplex PCR. In the table there are some 110,000 clones, approximately 58% of which are singletons. Overall study findings and caveats: It was lesional scalp, especially alopecia totalis/universalis, that showed higher clonality than normal scalp.

The ends lost 6 bases at V and 4 bases at J; junction bases unmatched: 3. The CDR3 sequence is 13 residues long. Germline V lookup: CDR1 SNHLY, CDR2 FYNNEI. Remarks on this clone: The antigen is undetermined.

The chain uses TRBV2 and TRBJ2-5; 9 bases align to TRBD1. The source material was CD4+ T cells sorted from blood. This receptor was taken from a human donor in good health. CDR3 protein: CASRTQGAETQYF. Written as DNA, the CDR3 is TGTGCCAGCAGGACACAGGGGGCAGAGACCCAGTACTTC.